Listed here are 32 T cell receptor beta chains from one sample, sequenced in a study of OX40 agonist ivuxolimab in advanced cancers. Here immunoSEQ multiplex PCR was the method, and the copy in TCRdb shows in-frame clones only, minus some. The sample contains 66,000 or so clones, about nine tenths of which appear only once. This specimen was CD4+ or CD8+ T cells sorted from blood, taken in a trial of the OX40 agonist ivuxolimab. These receptors were taken from an adult with an advanced solid tumor such as melanoma, head and neck, liver or kidney cancer.

The chain couples TRBV19 to TRBJ1-6; D remains unclear. Looked up from germline, CDR1 is LNHDA and CDR2 is SQIVND (reference sequence). The CDR3 consists of 12 residues. The V gene lost 3 bases and the J gene lost 7 bases, with 4 bases spanning the gap. CDR3 DNA sequence: TGTGCCAGTAGTATCCCAAATTCACCCCTCCACTTT. Translated, it gives CASSIPNSPLHF. The whole variable domain, filled in from reference TRBV19 and TRBJ1-6, reads DGGITQSPKYLFRKEGQNVTLSCEQNLNHDAMYWYRQDPGQGLRLIYYSQIVNDFQKGDIAEGYSVSREKKESFPLTVTSAQKNPTAFYLCASSIPNSPLHFGNGTRLTVT.

This chain uses TRBV9 with TRBJ2-1, with TRBD1 matching 7 bases. Germline V gene sequence: CDR1 SGDLS, CDR2 YYNGEE. This CDR3 comprises 13 residues. V lost 3 bases to trimming and J lost 4 bases; unmatched junction nucleotides: 1. CDR3 DNA: TGTGCCAGCAGCGGACAGGGTTACAATGAGCAGTTCTTC. Translation gives CASSGQGYNEQFF. The whole variable domain, remainder taken from reference TRBV9 and TRBJ2-1, is DSGVTQTPKHLITATGQRVTLRCSPRSGDLSVYWYQQSLDQGLQFLIQYYNGEERAKGNILERFSAQQFPDLHSELNLSSLELGDSALYFCASSGQGYNEQFFGPGTRLTVL.

The chain uses TRBV7-2 and TRBJ1-5; the D is unclear. Germline lookup yields CDR1 SGHTA and CDR2 FQGNSA. The CDR3 covers 14 residues. V lost 1 base, J lost 6 bases, and 10 bases lay in between. CDR3 sequence reads: CASSLVSKAQPQHF. For the CDR3, the DNA is TGTGCCAGCAGCTTAGTTTCTAAGGCTCAGCCCCAGCATTTT. Together with reference TRBV7-2 and TRBJ1-5, the CDR3 gives the full variable domain: GAGVSQSPSNKVTEKGKDVELRCDPISGHTALYWYRQSLGQGLEFLIYFQGNSAPDKSGLPSDRFSAERTGGSVSTLTIQRTQQEDSAVYLCASSLVSKAQPQHFGDGTRLSIL.

This rearrangement joins TRBV6-1 to TRBJ1-5; TRBD1 matches 7 bases. J lost 0 bases, V lost 6 bases, and 2 bases had no gene match. The length of the CDR3 is 14 residues. Germline CDR1 and CDR2: MNHNS and SASEGT. For the CDR3, the DNA is TGTGCCAGCAGGTCAGGGGGTAGCAATCAGCCCCAGCATTTT. This encodes CASRSGGSNQPQHF.

The chain recombines TRBV19 with TRBJ2-1; a possible D gene is TRBD2 (6 bases). This CDR3 has 15 amino acids. Germline-derived CDR1 and CDR2 are LNHDA and SQIVND (reference sequence). V lost 6 bases to trimming and J lost 4 bases, with 16 bases between them. The CDR3 reads CASRRDSSAYNEQFF. The CDR3 DNA sequence: TGTGCCAGTAGAAGGGACTCGTCGGCGTACAATGAGCAGTTCTTC.

CDR3 amino acids: CASSLYLQGVDTEAFF. The CDR3 coding sequence is TGTGCCAGCTCACTCTATTTACAGGGAGTGGACACTGAAGCTTTCTTT. The V gene is TRBV18, the J gene TRBJ1-1, with D possibly being TRBD1 (6 bases). Trimming shortened V by 4 bases and J by 3 bases, and 18 bases separated the two germline ends. The CDR3 contains 16 residues. CDR1 is KGHSH and CDR2 is LQKENI in the germline V gene.

The V call is TRBV9, the J call TRBJ1-1; 11 bases are shared with TRBD1. The V gene end was trimmed by 4 bases and the J gene end by 2 bases; junction bases not matched to a gene: 4. This CDR3 is 15 amino acids long. Germline lookup yields CDR1 SGDLS and CDR2 YYNGEE. The CDR3 DNA sequence: TGTGCCAGCAGCCCCTGGACAGGGGGCAACACTGAAGCTTTCTTT. The encoded protein is CASSPWTGGNTEAFF.

The chain recombines TRBV20-1 with TRBJ1-1; D is possibly TRBD1 (6 bases). V lost 5 bases to trimming and J lost 7 bases, with 11 bases between them. CDR3 length equals 11 residues. CDR1 DFQATT and CDR2 SNEGSKA come from the germline V gene (reference sequence). CDR3 sequence reads: CSALEGVEAFF. The CDR3 nucleotides are TGCAGTGCTCTTGAGGGGGTTGAAGCTTTCTTT.

The chain is built from TRBV28 and TRBJ1-2, with D possibly TRBD1 on 6 matching bases. The CDR3 length is 13 residues. Looked up from germline, CDR1 is MDHEN and CDR2 is SYDVKM. The V end lost 4 bases, the J end lost 4 bases, and 10 bases lay between the germline ends. The CDR3 region is CASSSTGRYGYTF. In DNA, the CDR3 is TGTGCCAGCAGTTCAACAGGGCGCTATGGCTACACCTTC.

J is TRBJ1-2 and V is TRBV29-1; TRBD1 might be the D (6 bases). Germline CDR1 is SQVTM and CDR2 is ANQGSEA. This CDR3 comprises 13 residues. Trimming took 7 bases from V and 0 from J, leaving 12 bases between them. CDR3 nucleotide sequence: TGCAGCGGGCGACAGGCTTCTAACTATGGCTACACCTTC. It codes for CSGRQASNYGYTF.

This clone has a handful of counts. The V gene is TRBV6-4, the J gene TRBJ1-1; weak D call: TRBD1 (5 bases). Germline V gives CDR1 MRHNA, CDR2 SNTAGT. Trimming cost V 3 bases and J 4 bases, with 9 bases left between them. The length of the CDR3 is 13 residues. CDR3 sequence reads: CASSEQDSTEAFF. The CDR3 coding sequence is TGTGCCAGCAGTGAACAGGATTCCACTGAAGCTTTCTTT.

The chain is built from TRBV7-9 and TRBJ1-2; D remains ambiguous. This CDR3 has 14 amino acids. Deletions cut 4 bases from V and 7 bases from J, with 16 bases between. Germline lookup yields CDR1 SEHNR and CDR2 FQNEAQ (reference sequence). CDR3 protein: CASSSLETIGGYTF. CDR3 bases: TGTGCCAGCAGCTCCTTAGAAACGATCGGTGGCTACACCTTC.

In its sample, this clone was seen a few times. V is TRBV9 and J is TRBJ1-1, with 7 bases identical to TRBD1. V was pared by 3 bases and J by 5 bases, with 4 bases of the junction left unmatched. The CDR3 totals 13 residues. CDR1 and CDR2 (germline): SGDLS, YYNGEE. CDR3 bases: TGTGCCAGCAGCGCCGACAGGGTAACTGAAGCTTTCTTT. Translation gives CASSADRVTEAFF. The full variable domain, its missing parts supplied by reference TRBV9 and TRBJ1-1, is DSGVTQTPKHLITATGQRVTLRCSPRSGDLSVYWYQQSLDQGLQFLIQYYNGEERAKGNILERFSAQQFPDLHSELNLSSLELGDSALYFCASSADRVTEAFFGQGTRLTVV.

The rearrangement joins TRBV5-1 to TRBJ2-7; D is possibly TRBD1 or TRBD2 (5 bases each). With 0 bases removed from V and 0 bases from J, the gap between germline ends came to 10 bases. The CDR3 has 15 residues. Germline V gene sequence: CDR1 SGHRS, CDR2 YFSETQ. The CDR3 loop is CASSLEQGPSYEQYF. The CDR3 bases are TGCGCCAGCAGCTTGGAGCAGGGACCCTCCTACGAGCAGTACTTC.

The rearrangement uses TRBV5-6 and TRBJ1-3; D gene uncertain. The CDR3 extends over 13 amino acids. The V end was cut by 0 bases, the J end by 4 bases, with 5 bases between. Germline CDR1 and CDR2: SGHDT and YYEEEE. This chain's CDR3 is CASSLGVGNTIYF. The DNA for the CDR3 is TGTGCCAGCAGCTTGGGGGTCGGAAACACCATATATTTT.

The V and J genes are TRBV18 and TRBJ2-1, with D perhaps TRBD1 (6 bases). CDR1 KGHSH and CDR2 LQKENI come from the germline V gene. Trimming took 6 bases from V and 6 from J, leaving 18 bases between them. The CDR3 contains 15 residues. CDR3 residues: CASSLEQAGVNEQFF. CDR3 in DNA: TGTGCCAGCTCCCTAGAACAGGCAGGGGTCAATGAGCAGTTCTTC.

The rearrangement links TRBV28 to TRBJ2-2; D is ambiguous. V dropped 5 bases and J dropped 0 bases, with 13 bases sitting between them. Germline lookup yields CDR1 MDHEN and CDR2 SYDVKM. The length of the CDR3 is 16 residues. CDR3 bases: TGTGCCAGCAGTGATTTAGCTTCAACGAACACCGGGGAGCTGTTTTTT. This sequence encodes CASSDLASTNTGELFF.

J is TRBJ2-1 and V is TRBV5-1; the match to TRBD2 covers 15 bases. The V and J ends lost 4 bases and 5 bases, in that order; junction bases with no gene match: 4. From germline, CDR1 is SGHRS and CDR2 YFSETQ. The CDR3 contains 16 residues. This chain's CDR3 is CASSPGLAGGHNEQFF. CDR3 in DNA: TGCGCCAGCAGCCCGGGACTAGCGGGAGGCCACAATGAGCAGTTCTTC.

V is TRBV28 and J is TRBJ2-1; D possibly uses TRBD1 or TRBD2 (7 bases each). Germline loops: CDR1 MDHEN, CDR2 SYDVKM. Trimming removed 7 bases at V and 0 bases at J, with 10 bases between. The CDR3 extends over 14 amino acids. CDR3 sequence reads: CASTRGGSYNEQFF. The DNA of the CDR3 is TGTGCCAGCACCAGGGGGGGCTCCTACAATGAGCAGTTCTTC.

This rearrangement joins TRBV5-1 to TRBJ1-1; D is possibly TRBD1 (5 bases). CDR1 SGHRS and CDR2 YFSETQ come from the germline V gene. Deletions cut 1 base from V and 3 bases from J, with 7 bases between. The CDR3 spans 13 residues. The CDR3 nucleotides are TGCGCCAGCAGCTTGTCCAGGGACACTGAAGCTTTCTTT. The encoded protein is CASSLSRDTEAFF. Complete variable domain (other parts from reference TRBV5-1 and TRBJ1-1): KAGVTQTPRYLIKTRGQQVTLSCSPISGHRSVSWYQQTPGQGLQFLFEYFSETQRNKGNFPGRFSGRQFSNSRSEMNVSTLELGDSALYLCASSLSRDTEAFFGQGTRLTVV.

The chain carries TRBV7-9 and TRBJ2-3; tentatively, D is TRBD1 or TRBD2 (5 bases each). Per germline, CDR1 SEHNR and CDR2 FQNEAQ (reference sequence). There are 14 residues in the CDR3. V gave up 5 bases and J gave up 2 bases, with 11 bases separating them. CDR3 sequence reads: CASSQSGPTDTQYF. CDR3 nucleotides: TGTGCCAGCAGCCAGTCGGGGCCCACAGATACGCAGTATTTT.

The count of this clone is one. The junction and the germline gene differ at one end; a read error may be behind it. This CDR3 is CASSQGQAVLKGF. CDR3 DNA sequence: TGTGCCAGCTCACAGGGACAGGCAGTGTTAAAGGGTTTC. The J gene is TRBJ2-7, the V gene TRBV18; the match to TRBD1 covers 8 bases. The germline gives CDR1 KGHSH, CDR2 LQKENI. The length of the CDR3 is 13 residues.

The V and J genes are TRBV5-1 and TRBJ1-4; D remains unclear. The CDR3 sequence is 15 residues long. Looked up from germline, CDR1 is SGHRS and CDR2 is YFSETQ. The V gene lost 2 bases and the J gene lost 0 bases, with 8 bases spanning the gap. CDR3: CASSFSGATNEKLFF. CDR3 nucleotides: TGCGCCAGCAGCTTCAGTGGGGCAACTAATGAAAAACTGTTTTTT.

V usage is TRBV15 and J usage is TRBJ1-1; 9 bases are a match to TRBD1. This CDR3 comprises 16 residues. Germline V gene data show CDR1 as LNHNV and CDR2 as YYDKDF (reference sequence). J lost 5 bases, V lost 0 bases, and 7 bases had no gene match. CDR3 bases: TGTGCCACCAGCAGAGATCCCCGAGGACAGGGGACTGAAGCTTTCTTT. Translated, it gives CATSRDPRGQGTEAFF. Variable domain in full (rest from reference TRBV15 and TRBJ1-1): DAMVIQNPRYQVTQFGKPVTLSCSQTLNHNVMYWYQQKSSQAPKLLFHYYDKDFNNEADTPDNFQSRRPNTSFCFLDIRSPGLGDTAMYLCATSRDPRGQGTEAFFGQGTRLTVV.

V gene TRBV29-1 combines with J gene TRBJ2-7; no definite D call. Germline assignment: CDR1 SQVTM and CDR2 ANQGSEA. Trimming took 3 bases from V and 7 from J, leaving 13 bases between them. CDR3 size: 12 residues. The CDR3 nucleotides are TGCAGCGTTGACGGCTACTCTGGGGAGCAGTACTTC. Its protein is CSVDGYSGEQYF.

The J gene is TRBJ2-7, the V gene TRBV28; no firm D call. The germline CDR1 and CDR2 sequences are MDHEN and SYDVKM. The CDR3 spans 15 residues. V lost 0 bases to trimming and J lost 1 base, with 10 bases between them. CDR3: CASSLWQVSSYEQYF. CDR3 DNA sequence: TGTGCCAGCAGTTTATGGCAGGTTTCGTCCTACGAGCAGTACTTC.

This rearrangement joins TRBV6-1 to TRBJ1-2; possibly TRBD1 for D (5 bases). Per germline, CDR1 MNHNS and CDR2 SASEGT. The CDR3 contains 14 residues. Trimming took 4 bases from V and 5 from J, leaving 14 bases between them. CDR3 DNA: TGTGCCAGCAGTGTCAGCAGGGCGACTTATGGCTACACCTTC. Residues: CASSVSRATYGYTF.

V usage is TRBV6-4 and J usage is TRBJ1-1; D gene ambiguous. Germline V gene lookup returns CDR1 MRHNA and CDR2 SNTAGT. V gave up 3 bases and J gave up 1 base, with 9 bases separating them. CDR3 length equals 14 residues. CDR3 DNA sequence: TGTGCCAGCAGTGAACGGGCGGGGAACACTGAAGCTTTCTTT. This codes for CASSERAGNTEAFF.

V usage is TRBV5-4 and J usage is TRBJ2-2; D is unresolved. V was trimmed by 4 bases and J by 2 bases, leaving 6 bases between them. Germline V CDR1 and CDR2: SGHNT, YYREEE (reference sequence). The CDR3 spans 13 residues. The CDR3 loop is CASSPPNTGELFF. The CDR3 DNA sequence: TGTGCCAGCAGCCCGCCCAACACCGGGGAGCTGTTTTTT.

The chain is built from TRBV27 and TRBJ1-6; D ambiguous. Germline V gives CDR1 MNHEY, CDR2 SMNVEV (reference sequence). Trimming pared 3 bases from V and 7 bases from J, leaving 13 bases between. The length of the CDR3 is 15 residues. CDR3 in amino acids: CASSFSESGNSPLHF. The CDR3 nucleotides read TGTGCCAGCAGTTTTTCGGAGTCTGGGAATTCACCCCTCCACTTT.

This clone was counted once. V and J are TRBV29-1 and TRBJ1-2; a possible D gene is TRBD1 (6 bases). The length of the CDR3 is 14 residues. V gave up 1 base and J gave up 4 bases, with 13 bases separating them. Germline CDR1 and CDR2: SQVTM and ANQGSEA. CDR3 coding DNA: TGCAGCGTTGAAGGGGGGCGCGCTCTCTATGGCTACACCTTC. Translated, it gives CSVEGGRALYGYTF.

The chain is built from TRBV9 and TRBJ2-3; 10 nucleotides align to TRBD2. V gave up 5 bases and J gave up 2 bases; unmatched junction bases: 8. The germline gives CDR1 SGDLS, CDR2 YYNGEE. The CDR3 covers 16 residues. CDR3 residues: CASSPRTSGNTDTQYF. In DNA form, the CDR3 reads TGTGCCAGCAGTCCTAGGACTAGCGGAAACACAGATACGCAGTATTTT.